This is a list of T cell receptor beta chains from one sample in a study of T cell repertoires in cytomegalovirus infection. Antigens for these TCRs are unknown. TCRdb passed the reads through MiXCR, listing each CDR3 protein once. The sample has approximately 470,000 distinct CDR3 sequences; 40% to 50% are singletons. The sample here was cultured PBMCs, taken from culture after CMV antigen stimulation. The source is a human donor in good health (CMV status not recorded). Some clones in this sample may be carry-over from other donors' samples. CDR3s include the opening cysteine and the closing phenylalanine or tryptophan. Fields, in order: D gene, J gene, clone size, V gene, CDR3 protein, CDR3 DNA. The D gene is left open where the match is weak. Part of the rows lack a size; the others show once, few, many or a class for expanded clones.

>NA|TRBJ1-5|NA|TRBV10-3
CATRTAINQPQHF
TGTGCCACTAGGACGGCGATCAATCAGCCCCAGCATTTT
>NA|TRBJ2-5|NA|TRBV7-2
CASSPGQRMRETQYF
TGTGCCAGCAGCCCCGGACAGCGGATGAGGGAGACCCAGTACTTC
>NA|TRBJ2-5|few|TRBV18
CASSLFSEYQETQYF
TGTGCCAGCTCACTGTTCTCGGAGTACCAAGAGACCCAGTACTTC
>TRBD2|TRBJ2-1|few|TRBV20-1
CSARGGLAVWDEQFF
TGCAGTGCTAGAGGGGGACTAGCGGTTTGGGATGAGCAGTTCTTC
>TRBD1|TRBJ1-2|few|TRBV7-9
CASSTRDRAGYTF
TGTGCCAGCAGCACCCGGGACAGGGCCGGCTACACCTTC
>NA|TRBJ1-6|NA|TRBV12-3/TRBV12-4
CASTPGGSSYNSPLHF
TGTGCCAGCACGCCGGGGGGGTCTTCCTATAATTCACCCCTCCACTTT
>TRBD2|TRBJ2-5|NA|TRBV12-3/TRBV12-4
CASSKTSGGYGETQYF
TGTGCCAGCAGCAAGACTAGCGGGGGGTATGGTGAGACCCAGTACTTC
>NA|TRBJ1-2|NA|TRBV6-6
CASREGSYTF
TGTGCCAGCAGGGAAGGGAGCTACACCTTC
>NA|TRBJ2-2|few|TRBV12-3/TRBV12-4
CASSSTSNTGELFF
TGTGCCAGCTCTTCCACAAGTAACACCGGGGAGCTGTTTTTT
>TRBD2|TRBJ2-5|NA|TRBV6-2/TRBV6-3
CASSGGPAGVSETQYF
TGTGCCAGCAGTGGAGGGCCAGCGGGAGTCTCAGAGACCCAGTACTTC
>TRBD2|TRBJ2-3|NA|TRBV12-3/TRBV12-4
CASSSGGTSTDTQYF
TGTGCCAGCAGCTCCGGGGGGACTAGCACAGATACGCAGTATTTT
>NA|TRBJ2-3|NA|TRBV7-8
CASSLYRFGDTQYF
TGTGCCAGCAGCTTGTATAGATTCGGAGATACGCAGTATTTT
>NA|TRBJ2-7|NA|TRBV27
CASTATPGEVYEQYF
TGTGCCAGCACCGCTACCCCGGGGGAGGTCTACGAGCAGTACTTC
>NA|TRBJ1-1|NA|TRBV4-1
CASSQVRGSGTEAFF
TGCGCCAGCAGCCAAGTCCGGGGGAGTGGGACTGAAGCTTTCTTT
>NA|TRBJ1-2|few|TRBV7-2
CASSLPRGRAGYTF
TGTGCCAGCAGCTTACCCCGGGGGCGGGCTGGCTACACCTTC
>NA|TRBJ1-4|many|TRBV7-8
CASSSRGGGEKLFF
TGTGCCAGCAGCTCCAGGGGAGGGGGTGAAAAACTGTTTTTT
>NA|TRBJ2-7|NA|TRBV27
CASSLVAGLIEEQYF
TGTGCCAGCAGTTTAGTGGCGGGACTTATTGAAGAGCAGTACTTC
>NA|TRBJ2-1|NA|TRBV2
CASSDQCNEQFF
TGTGCCAGCAGTGACCAGTGCAATGAGCAGTTCTTC
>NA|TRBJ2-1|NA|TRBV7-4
CASSLPPGPPRF
TGTGCCAGCAGCTTGCCCCCGGGTCCTCCTCGCTTC
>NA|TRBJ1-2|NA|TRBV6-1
CASSEDGSGNYGYTF
TGTGCCAGCAGTGAAGATGGCAGCGGAAACTATGGCTACACCTTC